This T cell receptor beta chain was captured in a study of beta chain features in type 1 diabetes. Study-level findings and limits: More deletions and fewer insertions at VDJ junctions were found in patients with type 1 diabetes. Using cDNA template may skew counts toward highly expressing activated cells. The study found moderately but significantly shorter TCRB CDR3s in all four CD4+ subsets of Type 1 diabetes patients. Equally in patients and controls, PCR might preferentially amplify shorter templates. Across patients, naive, central memory and Treg TCRB repertoires exhibited apparently greater similarity than was observed across healthy donors.

For this clone: Its target is unknown.

All of the isolated RNA was reverse transcribed, so expressed TCRB transcripts were sequenced. Profiling relied on immunoSEQ multiplex PCR, and the TCRdb table lists in-frame clones only, not all of them. The data contain roughly 150,000 clones, approximately 8.8% of them singletons. Germline values: CDR1 LNHDA, CDR2 SQIVND (reference sequence). V shed 4 bases and J 5 bases; nucleotides not matched to a gene: 14. This CDR3 has 19 amino acids. The chain links TRBV19 to TRBJ2-5, with 15 bases identical to TRBD2. The clonotype was recovered from a woman under 40 with type 1 diabetes. The sequencing input was central memory CD4+ T cells from blood. The DNA of the CDR3 is TGTGCCAGTAGTACCCAAGGACTAGCGGGAGGGCCGGGGAGGGAGACCCAGTACTTC. Translation: CASSTQGLAGGPGRETQYF.